These T cell receptor beta chains were read from a single sample in a study of blood T cell repertoires in COVID-19. Sequencing was performed with immunoSEQ multiplex PCR; in TCRdb, only in-frame clones are kept and a portion is missing. The sample consists of a few hundred thousand clones, 65% to 90% of them appearing once. The specimen sequenced was peripheral blood. The receptors shown here come from a human donor in a cohort sampled during active COVID-19. CDR3s include the opening cysteine and the closing phenylalanine or tryptophan. The order of the fields is D gene, clone size, J gene, V gene, CDR3 protein, CDR3 DNA. The D gene is left open where the match is weak. A clone size is listed for some rows: how often the clone was seen (once, few, many), or a class if it is expanded.

D gene: NA; clone size: NA; J gene: TRBJ2-5; V gene: TRBV29-1; CDR3 protein: CSVHSETQYF; CDR3 DNA: TGCAGCGTCCACAGCGAGACCCAGTACTTC
D gene: NA; clone size: many; J gene: TRBJ2-3; V gene: TRBV21-1; CDR3 protein: CASSSQGDF; CDR3 DNA: TGTGCCAGCAGCAGTCAGGGGGATTTT
D gene: TRBD2; clone size: NA; J gene: TRBJ2-1; V gene: TRBV9; CDR3 protein: CASSVSGGNYNEQFF; CDR3 DNA: TGTGCCAGCAGCGTAAGCGGGGGGAACTACAATGAGCAGTTCTTC
D gene: NA; clone size: NA; J gene: TRBJ1-6; V gene: TRBV6-1; CDR3 protein: CASSELGTSSHSPLHF; CDR3 DNA: TGTGCCAGCAGTGAATTAGGGACAAGTAGCCATTCACCCCTCCACTTT
D gene: NA; clone size: NA; J gene: TRBJ1-4; V gene: TRBV30; CDR3 protein: CAWSVVGADEKLFF; CDR3 DNA: TGTGCCTGGAGTGTAGTGGGGGCTGATGAAAAACTGTTTTTT
D gene: NA; clone size: few; J gene: TRBJ1-1; V gene: TRBV3-1/TRBV3-2; CDR3 protein: CASSQDWRGFAFF; CDR3 DNA: TGTGCCAGCAGCCAAGATTGGCGAGGATTTGCTTTCTTT
D gene: NA; clone size: NA; J gene: TRBJ1-1; V gene: TRBV21-1; CDR3 protein: CASSKARPEAFF; CDR3 DNA: TGTGCCAGCAGCAAAGCGAGGCCTGAAGCTTTCTTT
D gene: TRBD2; clone size: NA; J gene: TRBJ2-1; V gene: TRBV5-6; CDR3 protein: CASSFRSGDYNEQFF; CDR3 DNA: TGTGCCAGCAGCTTTAGAAGCGGGGACTACAATGAGCAGTTCTTC
D gene: NA; clone size: few; J gene: TRBJ1-2; V gene: TRBV11-2; CDR3 protein: CASSLGGRGNYGYTF; CDR3 DNA: TGTGCCAGCAGCTTAGGTGGTCGGGGGAACTATGGCTACACCTTC
D gene: TRBD2; clone size: NA; J gene: TRBJ2-1; V gene: TRBV13; CDR3 protein: CASSPSGGALYNEQFF; CDR3 DNA: TGTGCCAGCAGTCCGAGCGGGGGGGCCCTCTACAATGAGCAGTTCTTC
D gene: TRBD1; clone size: NA; J gene: TRBJ1-2; V gene: TRBV2; CDR3 protein: CASRGQESYGYTF; CDR3 DNA: TGTGCCAGCAGGGGACAGGAGAGCTATGGCTACACCTTC
D gene: NA; clone size: NA; J gene: TRBJ1-5; V gene: TRBV2; CDR3 protein: CASSEARAQHF; CDR3 DNA: TGTGCCAGCAGTGAAGCGAGAGCCCAGCATTTT
D gene: NA; clone size: NA; J gene: TRBJ2-4; V gene: TRBV12-3/TRBV12-4; CDR3 protein: CASSRGENIQYF; CDR3 DNA: TGTGCCAGCAGTCGCGGGGAAAACATTCAGTACTTC
D gene: NA; clone size: NA; J gene: TRBJ1-6; V gene: TRBV30; CDR3 protein: CAWRGEGRNSPLHF; CDR3 DNA: TGTGCCTGGAGGGGGGAGGGCCGCAATTCACCCCTCCACTTT
D gene: NA; clone size: NA; J gene: TRBJ2-6; V gene: TRBV29-1; CDR3 protein: CSVEVGVGAGANVLTF; CDR3 DNA: TGCAGCGTTGAAGTAGGAGTAGGAGCTGGGGCCAACGTCCTGACTTTC
D gene: NA; clone size: NA; J gene: TRBJ1-3; V gene: TRBV18; CDR3 protein: CASSPLVENTIYF; CDR3 DNA: TGTGCCAGCTCACCATTGGTAGAGAACACCATATATTTT
D gene: NA; clone size: NA; J gene: TRBJ2-6; V gene: TRBV27; CDR3 protein: CASSLHSGANVLTF; CDR3 DNA: TGTGCCAGCAGTTTACACTCTGGGGCCAACGTCCTGACTTTC
D gene: NA; clone size: few; J gene: TRBJ2-7; V gene: TRBV9; CDR3 protein: CASSPREYKTISEQYF; CDR3 DNA: TGTGCCAGCAGCCCCCGGGAGTACAAAACTATTAGCGAGCAGTACTTC
D gene: NA; clone size: NA; J gene: TRBJ1-2; V gene: TRBV29-1; CDR3 protein: CSVDLPQLEGYTF; CDR3 DNA: TGCAGCGTGGATCTTCCCCAATTGGAGGGCTACACCTTC
D gene: TRBD1; clone size: NA; J gene: TRBJ1-5; V gene: TRBV24-1; CDR3 protein: CATSDRQGRQPQHF; CDR3 DNA: TGTGCCACCAGTGACCGACAGGGCCGACAGCCCCAGCATTTT
D gene: NA; clone size: NA; J gene: TRBJ1-3; V gene: TRBV9; CDR3 protein: CASSTYRRSSGNTIYF; CDR3 DNA: TGTGCCAGCAGCACCTACCGACGGAGCTCTGGAAACACCATATATTTT
D gene: NA; clone size: NA; J gene: TRBJ1-2; V gene: TRBV5-4; CDR3 protein: CASRPTGSLYGYTF; CDR3 DNA: TGTGCCAGCAGACCTACAGGGAGCCTGTATGGCTACACCTTC
D gene: TRBD1; clone size: few; J gene: TRBJ2-7; V gene: TRBV18; CDR3 protein: CASSPPGQGYEQYF; CDR3 DNA: TGTGCCAGCTCACCCCCCGGACAGGGCTACGAGCAGTACTTC
D gene: NA; clone size: NA; J gene: TRBJ2-5; V gene: TRBV7-6; CDR3 protein: CASTYRASETQYF; CDR3 DNA: TGTGCCAGCACCTACAGGGCGAGCGAGACCCAGTACTTC
D gene: TRBD1; clone size: NA; J gene: TRBJ1-2; V gene: TRBV12-5; CDR3 protein: CASGRQGGYGYTF; CDR3 DNA: TGTGCTAGTGGTCGACAGGGGGGTTATGGCTACACCTTC
D gene: NA; clone size: NA; J gene: TRBJ1-1; V gene: TRBV29-1; CDR3 protein: CSGMGSGGTEAFF; CDR3 DNA: TGCAGCGGCATGGGGAGTGGAGGCACTGAAGCTTTCTTT
D gene: TRBD2; clone size: NA; J gene: TRBJ2-7; V gene: TRBV5-6; CDR3 protein: CASSLQGLAGGEQYF; CDR3 DNA: TGTGCCAGCAGCCTACAGGGACTAGCGGGGGGCGAGCAGTACTTC
D gene: NA; clone size: NA; J gene: TRBJ1-2; V gene: TRBV6-5; CDR3 protein: CASSLSDSLFYGYTF; CDR3 DNA: TGTGCCAGCAGCCTCTCCGACAGCTTATTCTATGGCTACACCTTC
D gene: TRBD2; clone size: NA; J gene: TRBJ2-7; V gene: TRBV27; CDR3 protein: CATAGDGGVNLYEQYF; CDR3 DNA: TGTGCCACCGCGGGGGACGGGGGGGTAAATCTATACGAGCAGTACTTC
D gene: NA; clone size: NA; J gene: TRBJ1-1; V gene: TRBV5-1; CDR3 protein: CASTGSQGFTEAFF; CDR3 DNA: TGCGCCAGCACCGGATCCCAGGGTTTCACTGAAGCTTTCTTT
D gene: NA; clone size: NA; J gene: TRBJ1-3; V gene: TRBV19; CDR3 protein: CASSNSISGNTIYF; CDR3 DNA: TGTGCCAGTAGTAACAGCATCTCTGGAAACACCATATATTTT
D gene: NA; clone size: NA; J gene: TRBJ1-2; V gene: TRBV6-5; CDR3 protein: CASRGGSGQNYGYTF; CDR3 DNA: TGTGCCAGCAGGGGTGGATCGGGACAAAACTATGGCTACACCTTC
D gene: TRBD2; clone size: NA; J gene: TRBJ2-7; V gene: TRBV10-3; CDR3 protein: CAISEGQREGEQYF; CDR3 DNA: TGTGCCATCAGTGAGGGGCAGCGGGAGGGCGAGCAGTACTTC
D gene: TRBD1; clone size: NA; J gene: TRBJ1-5; V gene: TRBV5-6; CDR3 protein: CASSRTGAGQPQHF; CDR3 DNA: TGTGCCAGCAGCCGGACAGGGGCGGGTCAGCCCCAGCATTTT
D gene: TRBD1; clone size: NA; J gene: TRBJ1-2; V gene: TRBV27; CDR3 protein: CASSTTGANYGYTF; CDR3 DNA: TGTGCCAGCAGTACGACAGGGGCTAACTATGGCTACACCTTC
D gene: NA; clone size: few; J gene: TRBJ1-6; V gene: TRBV28; CDR3 protein: CASSQTEGSPLHF; CDR3 DNA: TGTGCCAGCAGCCAGACCGAGGGTTCACCCCTCCACTTT
D gene: TRBD1; clone size: NA; J gene: TRBJ2-2; V gene: TRBV5-1; CDR3 protein: CASSPDRGYTGELFF; CDR3 DNA: TGCGCCAGCAGCCCCGACAGGGGTTACACCGGGGAGCTGTTTTTT
D gene: TRBD1; clone size: once; J gene: TRBJ1-2; V gene: TRBV18; CDR3 protein: CASQQGDYGYTF; CDR3 DNA: TGTGCCAGCCAACAGGGGGACTATGGCTACACCTTC
D gene: NA; clone size: once; J gene: TRBJ1-2; V gene: TRBV9; CDR3 protein: CASSVSSFRSLFGATNYGYTF; CDR3 DNA: TGTGCCAGCAGCGTATCATCCTTTAGGTCACTATTCGGAGCTACTAACTATGGCTACACCTTC
D gene: TRBD1; clone size: NA; J gene: TRBJ2-3; V gene: TRBV24-1; CDR3 protein: CATSEKGAGDTQYF; CDR3 DNA: TGTGCCACCAGTGAAAAGGGGGCGGGAGATACGCAGTATTTT
D gene: TRBD1; clone size: NA; J gene: TRBJ2-7; V gene: TRBV30; CDR3 protein: CAWSALGTGGYEQYF; CDR3 DNA: TGTGCCTGGAGTGCCCTTGGGACAGGGGGCTACGAGCAGTACTTC
D gene: NA; clone size: NA; J gene: TRBJ1-2; V gene: TRBV7-8; CDR3 protein: CASSLGTGTTTNYGYTF; CDR3 DNA: TGTGCCAGCAGCTTAGGCACAGGGACTACAACTAACTATGGCTACACCTTC
D gene: NA; clone size: NA; J gene: TRBJ2-1; V gene: TRBV14; CDR3 protein: CASSHGGYNEQFF; CDR3 DNA: TGTGCCAGCAGCCACGGTGGCTACAATGAGCAGTTCTTC
D gene: TRBD1; clone size: NA; J gene: TRBJ1-4; V gene: TRBV2; CDR3 protein: CASSDRGTNEKLFF; CDR3 DNA: TGTGCCAGCAGTGACAGGGGGACTAATGAAAAACTGTTTTTT
D gene: NA; clone size: NA; J gene: TRBJ1-4; V gene: TRBV19; CDR3 protein: CASSIVRRNEKLFF; CDR3 DNA: TGTGCCAGTAGTATAGTACGGAGGAATGAAAAACTGTTTTTT
D gene: TRBD2; clone size: NA; J gene: TRBJ2-7; V gene: TRBV5-1; CDR3 protein: CASSLILAGAGEQYF; CDR3 DNA: TGCGCCAGCAGCTTAATACTAGCGGGGGCGGGAGAGCAGTACTTC
D gene: TRBD1; clone size: NA; J gene: TRBJ1-1; V gene: TRBV7-9; CDR3 protein: CASSWTGRARTEAFF; CDR3 DNA: TGTGCCAGCAGCTGGACAGGGAGGGCACGGACTGAAGCTTTCTTT
D gene: NA; clone size: NA; J gene: TRBJ2-3; V gene: TRBV7-3; CDR3 protein: CASSASTGIGQYF; CDR3 DNA: TGTGCCAGCAGCGCCTCGACTGGCATCGGGCAGTATTTT
D gene: TRBD1; clone size: NA; J gene: TRBJ1-1; V gene: TRBV27; CDR3 protein: CASSYRDSGTEAFF; CDR3 DNA: TGTGCCAGCAGTTATAGGGACAGCGGCACTGAAGCTTTCTTT
D gene: TRBD2; clone size: NA; J gene: TRBJ2-1; V gene: TRBV2; CDR3 protein: CASKGRGNNEQFF; CDR3 DNA: TGTGCCAGCAAAGGGAGGGGTAACAATGAGCAGTTCTTC
D gene: NA; clone size: once; J gene: TRBJ2-1; V gene: TRBV24-1; CDR3 protein: CATSDPRRLNEQFF; CDR3 DNA: TGTGCCACCAGTGATCCTCGAAGACTCAATGAGCAGTTCTTC
D gene: NA; clone size: once; J gene: TRBJ1-2; V gene: TRBV6-1; CDR3 protein: CASSEVADSSVGYTF; CDR3 DNA: TGTGCCAGCAGTGAAGTGGCCGACAGCTCAGTAGGCTACACCTTC
D gene: NA; clone size: NA; J gene: TRBJ1-4; V gene: TRBV19; CDR3 protein: CASADSLQSATNEKLFF; CDR3 DNA: TGTGCCAGCGCAGACAGCCTTCAGTCGGCAACTAATGAAAAACTGTTTTTT
D gene: NA; clone size: NA; J gene: TRBJ1-4; V gene: TRBV3-1/TRBV3-2; CDR3 protein: CASSFTGRNPNEKLFF; CDR3 DNA: TGTGCCAGCAGCTTTACAGGTCGCAATCCTAATGAAAAACTGTTTTTT
D gene: NA; clone size: NA; J gene: TRBJ1-5; V gene: TRBV2; CDR3 protein: CASSDRGGRQPQHF; CDR3 DNA: TGTGCCAGCAGTGACCGGGGAGGAAGACAGCCCCAGCATTTT
D gene: NA; clone size: NA; J gene: TRBJ2-1; V gene: TRBV29-1; CDR3 protein: CSAMRGLLSSYNEQFF; CDR3 DNA: TGCAGCGCGATGAGGGGACTCCTCAGCTCCTACAATGAGCAGTTCTTC
D gene: NA; clone size: once; J gene: TRBJ2-4; V gene: TRBV19; CDR3 protein: CASSTGPQRENIQYF; CDR3 DNA: TGTGCCAGTAGTACAGGGCCCCAACGGGAAAACATTCAGTACTTC
D gene: NA; clone size: NA; J gene: TRBJ1-1; V gene: TRBV30; CDR3 protein: CAWSPSNEAFF; CDR3 DNA: TGTGCCTGGAGTCCGTCTAATGAAGCTTTCTTT
D gene: NA; clone size: NA; J gene: TRBJ2-3; V gene: TRBV15; CDR3 protein: CATSRSMTGGDTQYF; CDR3 DNA: TGTGCCACCAGCAGATCGATGACAGGTGGGGATACGCAGTATTTT